The 3 T cell receptor beta chains in this list originate from one sample, sequenced in a study of beta chain features in type 1 diabetes. The whole isolated RNA underwent reverse transcription, so sequencing captured expressed TCRB transcripts. Some clones are missing from TCRdb's copy, which holds only in-frame ones; the method was immunoSEQ multiplex PCR. The table lists 140,000 to 150,000 clones, more than 9% of them singletons, with 1.3% in the top ten. Sequencing was done on a sample of naive CD4+ T cells from blood. The receptors derive from a man between 18 and 35 years old in good health.

The rearrangement links TRBV27 to TRBJ1-2, with TRBD1 matching 9 bases. From germline, CDR1 is MNHEY and CDR2 SMNVEV (reference sequence). The CDR3 is 16 residues long. V gave up 4 bases and J gave up 2 bases; unmatched junction bases: 8. In DNA form, the CDR3 reads TGTGCCAGCAGTTCTATTACCGGGACAGGGAACTATGGCTACACCTTC. Its translation is CASSSITGTGNYGYTF.

This CDR3 is CASMTWTGNSPLHF. The CDR3 nucleotides read TGTGCCAGCATGACTTGGACAGGGAATTCACCCCTCCACTTT. The V and J genes are TRBV28 and TRBJ1-6, with 8 bases aligning to TRBD1. The CDR3 spans 14 residues. V was clipped by 7 bases and J by 7 bases; unmatched bases: 6. Germline V gene data show CDR1 as MDHEN and CDR2 as SYDVKM.

This clone was counted a few times. J is TRBJ1-5 and V is TRBV28, with TRBD1 matching 8 bases. V shed 3 bases and J 6 bases; nucleotides not matched to a gene: 13. Germline V gene data show CDR1 as MDHEN and CDR2 as SYDVKM. The CDR3 is 17 amino acids. The CDR3 nucleotides are TGTGCCAGCAGTTTGCATGCTGGACAGGGCTATACTCAGCCCCAGCATTTT. Amino acids: CASSLHAGQGYTQPQHF.